These 30 T cell receptor beta chains share one sample of origin, sequenced in a study of blood T cell repertoires in COVID-19. TCRdb's copy holds only in-frame clones and misses some; the assay was immunoSEQ multiplex PCR. The table lists approximately 190,000 clones, under 90% of them singletons. Sequencing input: peripheral blood. Source of these receptors: a human donor in a cohort sampled during active COVID-19.

This sequence joins TRBV4-2 and TRBJ2-5; 7 bases map to TRBD2. Per germline, CDR1 LGHNA and CDR2 YNFKEQ. The V and J ends lost 0 bases and 5 bases, in that order; junction bases with no gene match: 3. The length of the CDR3 is 14 residues. The CDR3 nucleotides read TGTGCCAGCAGCCAAGAAGCGGGGACGGAGACCCAGTACTTC. Translating gives CASSQEAGTETQYF.

The chain carries TRBV18 and TRBJ2-3; possible D gene TRBD1, 6 bases. CDR3 length: 17 residues. Germline V CDR1 and CDR2: KGHSH, LQKENI. The ends were cut back, 6 bases at V and 1 base at J, with 20 bases in the middle. The CDR3 region has the DNA TGTGCCAGCTCCCCCGGGCGTCAGGGGTTGGGCACAGATACGCAGTATTTT. This codes for CASSPGRQGLGTDTQYF.

J is TRBJ2-2 and V is TRBV10-3, with 8 bases lining up with TRBD2. This CDR3 comprises 17 residues. Germline CDR1 is ENHRY and CDR2 is SYGVKD. V shed 0 bases, J shed 2 bases, and the junction held 5 bases outside the gene matches. CDR3 nucleotide sequence: TGTGCCATCAGTGAGTCGGTAGCGGGGATTAACACCGGGGAGCTGTTTTTT. Protein product: CAISESVAGINTGELFF.

This clone has just one count. The chain couples TRBV28 to TRBJ1-2; 11 nucleotides match TRBD1. Germline assignment: CDR1 MDHEN and CDR2 SYDVKM. V lost 2 bases, J lost 4 bases, and 6 bases stayed unmatched. This CDR3 has 16 residues. The CDR3 nucleotides read TGTGCCAGCAGTTTAGGCGGGGACAGGGGGATCTATGGCTACACCTTC. Its translation is CASSLGGDRGIYGYTF.

The chain links TRBV6-2 or TRBV6-3 to TRBJ1-5; D remains unclear. The CDR3 has 15 amino acids. Germline V gene lookup returns CDR1 MNHEY and CDR2 SVGEGT. The V end lost 2 bases, the J end lost 6 bases, and 14 bases lay between the germline ends. The DNA for the CDR3 is TGTGCCAGCAGTTACGACTTACATCGGTTTCAGCCCCAGCATTTT. It yields the protein CASSYDLHRFQPQHF.

This clone appeared once. The chain employs TRBV3-1 (or the pseudogene TRBV3-2) and TRBJ1-5; D call uncertain. V lost 5 bases to trimming and J lost 4 bases, with 9 bases between them. Germline CDR1 reads LGHDT; CDR2 reads YNNKEL (reference sequence). The CDR3 runs to 13 residues. For the CDR3, the DNA is TGTGCCAGCAGCAAAACACAGAATCAGCCCCAGCATTTT. The encoded protein is CASSKTQNQPQHF.

The chain combines TRBV25-1 with TRBJ1-5; D perhaps matches TRBD1 (5 bases). The CDR3 spans 14 residues. The V end lost 4 bases, the J end lost 9 bases, and 16 bases lay between the germline ends. Per germline, CDR1 MGHDK and CDR2 SYGVNS. The CDR3 region is CASSAGGILGPQHF. Here the CDR3 DNA reads TGTGCCAGCAGTGCGGGGGGGATATTGGGGCCCCAGCATTTT.

The chain uses TRBV30 and TRBJ2-5; TRBD2 matches 11 bases. CDR1 is GTSNPN and CDR2 is SVGIG in the germline V gene (reference sequence). The CDR3 contains 14 residues. V shed 2 bases, J shed 5 bases, and the junction held 4 bases outside the gene matches. CDR3 residues: CAWSPGLAVETQYF. DNA of the CDR3: TGTGCCTGGAGTCCGGGACTAGCGGTGGAGACCCAGTACTTC. The entire variable domain, with the rest obtained from reference TRBV30 and TRBJ2-5, is as follows: SQTIHQWPATLVQPVGSPLSLECTVEGTSNPNLYWYRQAAGRGLQLLFYSVGIGQISSEVPQNLSASRPQDRQFILSSKKLLLSDSGFYLCAWSPGLAVETQYFGPGTRLLVL.

The chain links TRBV7-2 to TRBJ2-5; 9 positions agree with TRBD2. Germline V gene data show CDR1 as SGHTA and CDR2 as FQGNSA. With 0 bases clipped from V and 5 bases from J, the junction kept 7 bases outside the gene matches. The CDR3 covers 16 residues. DNA of the CDR3: TGTGCCAGCAGCTTAGCAGGGGCTAGCGGGATGGAGACCCAGTACTTC. Translation gives CASSLAGASGMETQYF.

The chain uses TRBV6-2 or TRBV6-3 and TRBJ1-4; D ambiguous. Germline CDR1 and CDR2: MNHEY and SVGEGT. CDR3 length: 14 amino acids. Trimming stripped 0 bases from V and 8 bases from J, with 10 bases between. CDR3 nucleotide sequence: TGTGCCAGCAGTTACTCGAGGGTTTCGGAAAAACTGTTTTTT. It translates to CASSYSRVSEKLFF.

The CDR3 DNA is TGTGCCAGCAGCTTATGGACTAGCGGGGCAGATACGCAGTATTTT. Its protein is CASSLWTSGADTQYF. This chain connects TRBV7-2 to TRBJ2-3; TRBD2 matches at 12 bases. CDR3 length equals 15 residues. Losses at the gene ends were 2 bases for V and 4 bases for J; bases not matched to a gene: 1. Germline values: CDR1 SGHTA, CDR2 FQGNSA. Drawing the rest from reference TRBV7-2 and TRBJ2-3, the complete variable domain is GAGVSQSPSNKVTEKGKDVELRCDPISGHTALYWYRQSLGQGLEFLIYFQGNSAPDKSGLPSDRFSAERTGGSVSTLTIQRTQQEDSAVYLCASSLWTSGADTQYFGPGTRLTVL.

V usage is TRBV5-1 and J usage is TRBJ1-1; D not certain. The CDR3 covers 14 residues. Germline loops: CDR1 SGHRS, CDR2 YFSETQ. V dropped 4 bases and J dropped 6 bases, with 16 bases sitting between them. The chain's CDR3 is CASSVGGTEAEAFF. In DNA form, the CDR3 reads TGCGCCAGCAGCGTCGGCGGCACGGAGGCTGAAGCTTTCTTT.

V gene TRBV5-8 combines with J gene TRBJ2-3; D is possibly TRBD2 (6 bases). The CDR3 length is 14 residues. V was clipped by 3 bases and J by 2 bases, with 10 bases between them. Germline loops: CDR1 SGHTS, CDR2 YDEGEE. The CDR3 coding sequence is TGTGCCAGCAGCTCGGAGGGGAACACAGATACGCAGTATTTT. It encodes CASSSEGNTDTQYF.

This clone was observed at least ten times. The chain links TRBV19 to TRBJ2-2, with 8 bases matching TRBD1. The germline V gene has CDR1 LNHDA and CDR2 SQIVND (reference sequence). CDR3 size: 17 residues. With 7 bases clipped from V and 1 base from J, the junction kept 11 bases outside the gene matches. The CDR3: CASIGIPGQENTGELFF. As DNA, the CDR3 is TGTGCCAGTATAGGGATTCCGGGACAGGAGAACACCGGGGAGCTGTTTTTT.

The rearrangement uses TRBV5-1 and TRBJ2-7, with D uncertain. Germline V gene sequence: CDR1 SGHRS, CDR2 YFSETQ. V lost 2 bases to trimming and J lost 0 bases, with 9 bases between them. CDR3 length: 14 amino acids. CDR3 sequence: CASSFAPSSYEQYV. DNA for the CDR3: TGCGCCAGCAGCTTCGCACCGAGCTCCTACGAGCAGTACGTC.

This chain joins TRBV5-6 and TRBJ1-6; D gene uncertain. Germline V lookup: CDR1 SGHDT, CDR2 YYEEEE. V was cut by 4 bases and J by 11 bases, with 13 bases left in between. The CDR3 spans 13 residues. In DNA, the CDR3 is TGTGCCAGCAGCACTACATTTACGACACCCCTCCACTTT. It codes for CASSTTFTTPLHF.

This clone was detected once. The chain links TRBV9 to TRBJ2-3; D is uncertain. This CDR3 is built from 12 residues. V gave up 0 bases and J gave up 5 bases, with 4 bases separating them. Germline V lookup: CDR1 SGDLS, CDR2 YYNGEE. CDR3 sequence: CASSVDLDTQYF. CDR3 coding DNA: TGTGCCAGCAGCGTAGATCTAGATACGCAGTATTTT.

This clone was seen many times. The chain employs TRBV5-8 and TRBJ2-5; 9 bases line up with TRBD1. Germline V CDR1 and CDR2: SGHTS, YDEGEE. J was trimmed by 5 bases and V by 4 bases; bases with no gene match: 9. The CDR3 extends over 15 amino acids. CDR3 protein: CASSTGQGRDETQYF. CDR3 nucleotides: TGTGCCAGCAGCACCGGACAGGGGAGGGATGAGACCCAGTACTTC. The whole variable domain, filled in from reference TRBV5-8 and TRBJ2-5, reads EAGVTQSPTHLIKTRGQQATLRCSPISGHTSVYWYQQALGLGLQFLLWYDEGEERNRGNFPPRFSGRQFPNYSSELNVNALELEDSALYLCASSTGQGRDETQYFGPGTRLLVL.

The rearrangement joins TRBV5-1 to TRBJ1-1; D unresolved. The CDR3 extends over 15 amino acids. Looked up from germline, CDR1 is SGHRS and CDR2 is YFSETQ. V was clipped by 0 bases and J by 1 base, with 10 bases between them. Here the CDR3 reads CASSLATPGNTEAFF. In DNA, the CDR3 is TGCGCCAGCAGCTTGGCAACCCCCGGGAACACTGAAGCTTTCTTT.

The genes are TRBV6-1 and TRBJ1-5; 8 bases agree with TRBD1. Trimming at V came to 3 bases and at J to 9 bases, leaving 7 bases not matched to a gene. Germline assignment: CDR1 MNHNS and CDR2 SASEGT. CDR3 size: 14 residues. The CDR3 loop is CASSDQNRGVPQHF. The DNA for the CDR3 is TGTGCCAGCAGTGATCAGAACAGGGGGGTGCCCCAGCATTTT.

V gene TRBV11-3 combines with J gene TRBJ2-1; no clear D. Germline CDR1 is SGHNT and CDR2 is YENEEA. This CDR3 comprises 12 residues. With 4 bases removed from V and 6 bases from J, the gap between germline ends came to 7 bases. The CDR3 DNA follows: TGTGCCAGCAGCTACTACGGCAATGAGCAGTTCTTC. It yields the protein CASSYYGNEQFF.

The V call is TRBV27, the J call TRBJ2-3; 9 bases map to TRBD2. The V and J ends lost 0 bases and 6 bases, in that order; junction bases with no gene match: 7. Germline loops: CDR1 MNHEY, CDR2 SMNVEV (reference sequence). The CDR3 runs to 16 residues. In DNA form, the CDR3 reads TGTGCCAGCAGTTTATCCCCTAGCGGGGAAATGGATACGCAGTATTTT. As protein: CASSLSPSGEMDTQYF.

Concerning this clone: One end of the junction varies from germline; a read error may be responsible. The chain employs TRBV6-1 and TRBJ1-4; 10 bases fit TRBD1. The CDR3 contains 15 residues. CDR1 and CDR2 (germline): MNHNS, SASEGT. For the CDR3, the DNA is TGTGCCAGCAGGGAAGCCGGGACAGGGGATGAAAAACTGTTTTTT. Translating gives CASREAGTGDEKLFF.

This chain uses TRBV2 with TRBJ1-6, with 10 positions matching TRBD1. Germline V gene data show CDR1 as SNHLY and CDR2 as FYNNEI. V lost 6 bases to trimming and J lost 9 bases; unmatched junction nucleotides: 5. CDR3 length: 14 residues. The CDR3, as DNA: TGTGCCAGCAGGGGACAGGGGACTTTTTCACCCCTCCACTTT. It translates to CASRGQGTFSPLHF.

This clone has only one observation. The chain has TRBV29-1 and TRBJ1-4; TRBD1 aligns across 9 bases. Losses at the gene ends were 7 bases for V and 7 bases for J; bases not matched to a gene: 4. This CDR3 has 12 amino acids. Germline CDR1 and CDR2: SQVTM and ANQGSEA. Written as DNA, the CDR3 is TGCAGCGCTTCGACAGGGGGTGAAAAACTGTTTTTT. As protein: CSASTGGEKLFF.

The V and J genes are TRBV4-1 and TRBJ1-2; D might be TRBD1 (5 bases). CDR1 is MGHRA, CDR2 YSYEKL, per germline. The V end was cut by 0 bases, the J end by 7 bases, with 12 bases between. The CDR3 runs to 14 residues. The CDR3 loop reads CASSQERSGGGYTF. The CDR3 DNA follows: TGCGCCAGCAGCCAAGAAAGGTCGGGGGGTGGCTACACCTTC.

The V and J genes are TRBV9 and TRBJ2-7; TRBD1 might be the D (5 bases). Per germline, CDR1 SGDLS and CDR2 YYNGEE. The CDR3 runs to 15 residues. V gave up 0 bases and J gave up 4 bases, with 14 bases separating them. CDR3 residues: CASSVALGPQYEQYF. Here the CDR3 DNA reads TGTGCCAGCAGCGTAGCTCTGGGGCCGCAATACGAGCAGTACTTC.

V and J are TRBV19 and TRBJ2-7; possibly TRBD2 for D (5 bases). The CDR3 covers 12 residues. Germline-derived CDR1 and CDR2 are LNHDA and SQIVND (reference sequence). V was shortened by 5 bases and J by 4 bases, with 9 bases between the two germline ends. The CDR3 loop is CASSSRGYEQYF. In DNA form, the CDR3 reads TGTGCCAGTAGTTCCCGGGGATACGAGCAGTACTTC.

V gene TRBV6-2 or TRBV6-3 combines with J gene TRBJ2-7; 12 bases are a match to TRBD2. V dropped 2 bases and J dropped 1; count of bases not matched to a gene: 3. Germline values: CDR1 MNHEY, CDR2 SVGEGT. The CDR3 has 16 amino acids. Here the CDR3 reads CASSYTSGRRSYEQYF. In nucleotides, the CDR3 is TGTGCCAGCAGTTACACTAGCGGGAGGCGATCCTACGAGCAGTACTTC.

The genes are TRBV10-3 and TRBJ2-2; TRBD2 is a possible D gene (6 bases). The CDR3 consists of 13 residues. V was clipped by 10 bases and J by 0 bases, with 9 bases between them. Germline V gene data show CDR1 as ENHRY and CDR2 as SYGVKD. The CDR3 region has the DNA TGTGCCACTACGGGGGCGAACACCGGGGAGCTGTTTTTT. Amino acids: CATTGANTGELFF.